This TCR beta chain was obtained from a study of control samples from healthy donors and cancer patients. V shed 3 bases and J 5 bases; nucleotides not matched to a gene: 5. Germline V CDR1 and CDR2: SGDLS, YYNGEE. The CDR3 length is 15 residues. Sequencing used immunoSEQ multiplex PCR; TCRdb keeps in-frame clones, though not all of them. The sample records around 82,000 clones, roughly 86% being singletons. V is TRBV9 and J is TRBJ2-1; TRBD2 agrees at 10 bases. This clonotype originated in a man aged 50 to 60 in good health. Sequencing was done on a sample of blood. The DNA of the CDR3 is TGTGCCAGCAGCGATCAAGGGACTAGCGACAATGAGCAGTTCTTC. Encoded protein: CASSDQGTSDNEQFF.